Listed below are T cell receptor beta chains from one sample, sequenced in a study of identical twins. TCRdb fed the 5' RACE reads into MiXCR, producing one record per CDR3 protein. The sample holds 350,000 or so distinct CDR3 sequences, roughly 9% seen once. Sequencing was done on a sample of naive T cells sorted from blood. The origin of the receptors is a woman in her forties or fifties in good health. Each CDR3 is given with its conserved first and last residue. D genes are given only for firm matches.

J: TRBJ1-5; V: TRBV28; D: TRBD1; CDR3: CASQDRGKQPQHF
J: TRBJ2-1; V: TRBV24-1; D: -; CDR3: CATSASGEQNEQFF
J: TRBJ2-3; V: TRBV28; D: -; CDR3: CASRGGVPDTQYF
J: TRBJ2-3; V: TRBV11-2; D: -; CDR3: CASSLLGTRTDTQYF
J: TRBJ1-1; V: TRBV9; D: -; CDR3: CASSVSDGTDTEAFF
J: TRBJ1-2; V: TRBV21-1; D: -; CDR3: CASTDGYTF
J: TRBJ2-5; V: TRBV7-7; D: TRBD2; CDR3: CASSSPGGQETQYF
J: TRBJ1-1; V: TRBV9; D: -; CDR3: CASSVLHYDVNTEAFF
J: TRBJ2-3; V: TRBV7-8; D: TRBD2; CDR3: CASSLEGLAATDTQYF
J: TRBJ2-1; V: TRBV12-3/TRBV12-4; D: -; CDR3: CASSLGGARVGGQFF
J: TRBJ1-1; V: TRBV12-3/TRBV12-4; D: -; CDR3: CASSFTLNTEAFF
J: TRBJ2-2; V: TRBV7-3; D: -; CDR3: CASSLVPLGGELFF
J: TRBJ2-7; V: TRBV7-9; D: -; CDR3: CASTLQGPGEQYF
J: TRBJ2-5; V: TRBV7-2; D: -; CDR3: CASSLVLGAQYF
J: TRBJ1-1; V: TRBV5-1; D: TRBD1; CDR3: CASSWGQAMNTEAFF
J: TRBJ2-3; V: TRBV4-1; D: TRBD2; CDR3: CASSLRGAAGGSTDTQYF
J: TRBJ2-1; V: TRBV10-1; D: -; CDR3: CASSGSLNEQFF
J: TRBJ1-1; V: TRBV24-1; D: -; CDR3: CATSDGRRGAFGAEAFF
J: TRBJ1-5; V: TRBV12-3/TRBV12-4; D: -; CDR3: CASSLAYHIKERQPQHF
J: TRBJ2-1; V: TRBV5-1; D: -; CDR3: CASRFDGQSYNEQFF
J: TRBJ2-3; V: TRBV10-3; D: -; CDR3: CAISGWTPLEADTQYF
J: TRBJ2-3; V: TRBV4-1; D: TRBD2; CDR3: CASSSRTSWGDTQYF
J: TRBJ2-3; V: TRBV5-6; D: -; CDR3: CASSSTRGELSTDTQYF
J: TRBJ2-2; V: TRBV9; D: -; CDR3: CASSVATGTGELFF
J: TRBJ2-7; V: TRBV20-1; D: -; CDR3: CSARAGMVYEQYF
J: TRBJ2-2; V: TRBV20-1; D: TRBD2; CDR3: CSATAGGPLTGELFF
J: TRBJ2-1; V: TRBV7-9; D: -; CDR3: CASSEPEQLEEFF
J: TRBJ1-2; V: TRBV30; D: -; CDR3: CAWNGGIYGYTF
J: TRBJ2-5; V: TRBV11-2; D: -; CDR3: CASSLVVQTQETQYF
J: TRBJ2-5; V: TRBV11-2; D: TRBD1; CDR3: CASSLQGKTQYF
J: TRBJ1-1; V: TRBV29-1; D: -; CDR3: CSVEVPEDTEAFF
J: TRBJ2-7; V: TRBV5-1; D: -; CDR3: CASSRNAVYEQYF
J: TRBJ2-3; V: TRBV11-1; D: -; CDR3: CASSSKDTQYF
J: TRBJ2-4; V: TRBV20-1; D: TRBD1; CDR3: CSAWDRGADIQYF
J: TRBJ2-1; V: TRBV20-1; D: TRBD2; CDR3: CSALAGVRNNEQFF
J: TRBJ2-3; V: TRBV6-5; D: TRBD2; CDR3: CASSYSWREEFTDTQYF
J: TRBJ1-2; V: TRBV6-2/TRBV6-3; D: -; CDR3: CASREIYGYTF
J: TRBJ2-5; V: TRBV3-1; D: -; CDR3: CASSQGQVRGPETQYF
J: TRBJ2-7; V: TRBV29-1; D: TRBD2; CDR3: CSVIAGGPYEQYF
J: TRBJ2-1; V: TRBV5-1; D: -; CDR3: CASGQFYNEQFF
J: TRBJ2-3; V: TRBV10-3; D: TRBD1; CDR3: CAITGQGKDTQYF
J: TRBJ2-7; V: TRBV5-1; D: TRBD1; CDR3: CASSSGQGPNEQYF
J: TRBJ2-3; V: TRBV24-1; D: -; CDR3: CATRLGDTQYF
J: TRBJ2-5; V: TRBV12-3/TRBV12-4; D: -; CDR3: CASSSGAQETQYF
J: TRBJ2-4; V: TRBV24-1; D: TRBD1; CDR3: CATPRKGQGAKNIQYF
J: TRBJ1-5; V: TRBV24-1; D: TRBD1; CDR3: CATSDPTGGNQPQHF
J: TRBJ2-1; V: TRBV7-9; D: TRBD2; CDR3: CASSLVGLAITEQFF
J: TRBJ2-1; V: TRBV2; D: TRBD2; CDR3: CASTGLAGGYNEQFF
J: TRBJ1-2; V: TRBV7-9; D: TRBD1; CDR3: CASSLGQGYGYTF
J: TRBJ2-1; V: TRBV13; D: -; CDR3: CASSSQPDSYNEQFF
J: TRBJ1-4; V: TRBV29-1; D: -; CDR3: CSPKAQRRFF
J: TRBJ1-1; V: TRBV12-3/TRBV12-4; D: -; CDR3: CASSPPGHTDTEAFF
J: TRBJ2-3; V: TRBV15; D: TRBD2; CDR3: CATSSGTSGSDTQYF
J: TRBJ2-1; V: TRBV7-2; D: TRBD2; CDR3: CASSPHGGSYNEQFF